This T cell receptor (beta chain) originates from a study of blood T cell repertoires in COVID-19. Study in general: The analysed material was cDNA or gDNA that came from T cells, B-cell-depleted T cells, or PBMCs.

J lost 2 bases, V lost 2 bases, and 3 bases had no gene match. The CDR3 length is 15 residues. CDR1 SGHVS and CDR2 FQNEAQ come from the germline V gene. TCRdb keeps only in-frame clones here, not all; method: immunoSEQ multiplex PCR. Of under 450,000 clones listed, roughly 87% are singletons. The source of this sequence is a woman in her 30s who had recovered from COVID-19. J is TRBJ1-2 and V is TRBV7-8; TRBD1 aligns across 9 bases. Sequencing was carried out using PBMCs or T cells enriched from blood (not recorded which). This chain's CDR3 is CASSLWTGENYGYTF. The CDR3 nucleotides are TGTGCCAGCAGCTTATGGACAGGGGAAAACTATGGCTACACCTTC.